The 22 T cell receptor beta chains presented below share a single source sample, sequenced in a study of T-cell memory formation after mild COVID-19. TCRdb reprocessed the 5' RACE reads with MiXCR, giving one entry per CDR3 protein. The data contain 550,000 to 600,000 distinct CDR3 sequences, 15% to 20% of them singletons. The sequenced sample consisted of PBMCs or a T cell subset sorted from them (not recorded which). The receptor set was obtained from an adult woman who had mild COVID-19 (a few samples of this study predate the infection). Cell type and time point are not known.

In this sample, this clonotype turned up a few times. J is TRBJ1-4 and V is TRBV7-9, with TRBD1 identical over 7 bases. The CDR3 contains 15 residues. V dropped 2 bases and J dropped 2; count of bases not matched to a gene: 2. Germline CDR1 SEHNR, CDR2 FQNEAQ (reference sequence). The CDR3, as DNA: TGTGCCAGCAGCTTAACAGGGGTTACTAATGAAAAACTGTTTTTT. Protein product: CASSLTGVTNEKLFF.

The chain joins TRBV2 to TRBJ2-3, with D tentatively TRBD1 or TRBD2 (6 bases each). The CDR3 extends over 13 amino acids. V dropped 7 bases and J dropped 3 bases, with 11 bases sitting between them. Germline V CDR1 and CDR2: SNHLY, FYNNEI. The CDR3 loop reads CASTWGATDTQYF. The CDR3 region has the DNA TGTGCCAGCACCTGGGGGGCTACAGATACGCAGTATTTT.

The chain recombines TRBV30 with TRBJ2-1; TRBD2 matches 12 bases. The J segment lost 9 bases and the V segment lost 3 bases, leaving 6 bases of the junction unmatched. CDR1 is GTSNPN, CDR2 SVGIG, per germline (reference sequence). There are 14 residues in the CDR3. The CDR3 loop reads CAWSPSGRAGEQFF. DNA of the CDR3: TGTGCCTGGAGCCCTAGCGGGAGGGCCGGTGAGCAGTTCTTC.

This clonotype has more than one count but fewer than ten. The rearrangement links TRBV7-2 to TRBJ2-7; either TRBD1 or TRBD2 may fit D (5 bases each). The CDR3 consists of 15 residues. Germline values: CDR1 SGHTA, CDR2 FQGNSA. V shed 2 bases and J shed 3 bases, with 14 bases lying between them. The CDR3 sequence is CASSLKGPDYYEQYF. In DNA, the CDR3 is TGTGCCAGCAGCTTAAAGGGGCCCGACTACTACGAGCAGTACTTC.

This rearrangement joins TRBV7-2 to TRBJ2-1, with 12 bases lining up with TRBD2. V lost 4 bases and J lost 8; bases outside the gene matches: 6. This CDR3 contains 15 residues. Germline CDR1 SGHTA, CDR2 FQGNSA. The CDR3 DNA follows: TGTGCCAGCAGCTATGGGACTAGCGGGCGGGATGAGCAGTTCTTC. This sequence encodes CASSYGTSGRDEQFF.

A few counts support this clonotype. The CDR3 loop is CASSQDWETQYF. DNA of the CDR3: TGTGCCAGCAGCCAAGATTGGGAGACCCAGTACTTC. This sequence joins TRBV3-1 and TRBJ2-5; D not certain. The V gene's germline CDR1 is LGHDT and CDR2 YNNKEL (reference sequence). V shed 0 bases and J shed 5 bases, with 4 bases lying between them. This CDR3 contains 12 residues.

V is TRBV9 and J is TRBJ1-1; the D is unclear. Germline V CDR1 and CDR2: SGDLS, YYNGEE. This CDR3 has 14 residues. The V end was cut by 4 bases, the J end by 7 bases, with 17 bases between. In DNA form, the CDR3 reads TGTGCCAGCAGCCCGTTGCCCCACAGCATTGAAGCTTTCTTT. As protein: CASSPLPHSIEAFF.

The V call is TRBV5-1, the J call TRBJ2-5; D is perhaps TRBD1 (6 bases). The CDR3 sequence is 16 residues long. The germline gives CDR1 SGHRS, CDR2 YFSETQ. V gave up 0 bases and J gave up 1 base, with 13 bases separating them. CDR3 sequence (DNA): TGCGCCAGCAGCTTGGGGTCAGGGGAATCCCAAGAGACCCAGTACTTC. The encoded protein is CASSLGSGESQETQYF.

This chain connects TRBV5-1 to TRBJ1-6; TRBD1 aligns across 7 bases. The CDR3 loop spans 16 amino acids. Unmatched junction bases numbered 4, after V lost 0 bases and J lost 4 bases. The V gene's germline CDR1 is SGHRS and CDR2 YFSETQ. Written as DNA, the CDR3 is TGCGCCAGCAGCTTGGCGGGACAGCGGTATAATTCACCCCTCCACTTT. Its protein is CASSLAGQRYNSPLHF.

The table lists this clonotype with a few counts. The gene calls are TRBV7-8 and TRBJ2-7, with 9 bases identical to TRBD1. Germline values: CDR1 SGHVS, CDR2 FQNEAQ. This CDR3 is 13 amino acids long. J lost 5 bases, V lost 3 bases, and 2 bases had no gene match. CDR3 sequence reads: CASSFRDRDEQYF. CDR3 bases: TGTGCCAGCAGCTTCCGGGACAGGGACGAGCAGTACTTC.

This clonotype has only a few counts. The chain carries TRBV5-5 and TRBJ2-3; 8 bases line up with TRBD2. The V gene end was trimmed by 4 bases and the J gene end by 1 base; junction bases not matched to a gene: 8. This CDR3 spans 16 amino acids. Looked up from germline, CDR1 is SGHKS and CDR2 is YYEKEE (reference sequence). The CDR3 DNA is TGTGCCAGCAGCCCCTTTTTAGCGGGGCGCACAGATACGCAGTATTTT. As protein: CASSPFLAGRTDTQYF.

This clonotype was recorded a few times. The J gene is TRBJ2-1, the V gene TRBV24-1; possibly TRBD2 for D (6 bases). The germline CDR1 and CDR2 sequences are KGHDR and SFDVKD. This CDR3 comprises 12 residues. Trimming shortened V by 4 bases and J by 11 bases, and 11 bases separated the two germline ends. The chain's CDR3 is CATSEGRMKQFF. The CDR3 DNA is TGTGCCACCAGTGAGGGGAGGATGAAGCAGTTCTTC.

The J gene is TRBJ2-7, the V gene TRBV27, with D maybe TRBD2 (6 bases). The CDR3 covers 14 residues. Germline V gene lookup returns CDR1 MNHEY and CDR2 SMNVEV (reference sequence). V was trimmed by 1 base and J by 2 bases, leaving 9 bases between them. The DNA of the CDR3 is TGTGCCAGCAGTTTATGGGCTAGCGCCTACGAGCAGTACTTC. It is translated as CASSLWASAYEQYF.

V is TRBV10-3 and J is TRBJ2-5, with 10 bases fitting TRBD2. This CDR3 has 16 amino acids. Trimming at V came to 10 bases and at J to 3 bases, leaving 14 bases not matched to a gene. Looked up from germline, CDR1 is ENHRY and CDR2 is SYGVKD. The CDR3 nucleotides are TGTGCCACCTCGGCCGCGTCACTAGCGGGAAAAGAGACCCAGTACTTC. Its translation is CATSAASLAGKETQYF.

V usage is TRBV4-1 and J usage is TRBJ1-2; D remains ambiguous. Trimming took 0 bases from V and 5 from J, leaving 13 bases between them. The CDR3 is made up of 15 amino acids. Germline values: CDR1 MGHRA, CDR2 YSYEKL. The CDR3 loop reads CASSQDTLGGYGYTF. The CDR3 DNA is TGCGCCAGCAGCCAAGATACCTTGGGTGGTTATGGCTACACCTTC.

The J gene is TRBJ2-2, the V gene TRBV7-2, with a weak D call TRBD2 (6 bases). In germline, CDR1 is SGHTA, CDR2 FQGNSA. Trimming left V 6 bases short and J 4 bases short, with 21 bases between. The CDR3 totals 17 residues. The CDR3 region has the DNA TGTGCCAGCAGGGTCTCGGTCCGGGAGTGGGGCACCGGGGAGCTGTTTTTT. It specifies CASRVSVREWGTGELFF.

The chain uses TRBV4-1 and TRBJ1-4, with 7 positions matching TRBD1. The CDR3 is 16 residues long. Per germline, CDR1 MGHRA and CDR2 YSYEKL. V trimming: 6 bases; J trimming: 0 bases; junction bases outside the gene matches: 7. The CDR3 DNA sequence: TGCGCCAGCAGGGACAGGCCCTTTGCAACTAATGAAAAACTGTTTTTT. It codes for CASRDRPFATNEKLFF.

This clonotype was counted a few times. The chain combines TRBV5-1 with TRBJ1-2; perhaps TRBD1 as D (6 bases). Germline V CDR1 and CDR2: SGHRS, YFSETQ. The CDR3 is 15 residues long. Trimming cost V 4 bases and J 3 bases, with 16 bases left between them. The CDR3 sequence: CASSPGTSLYYGYTF. Written as DNA, the CDR3 is TGCGCCAGCAGCCCGGGGACAAGCCTTTACTATGGCTACACCTTC.

The chain links TRBV4-2 to TRBJ2-7; 8 bases match TRBD1. Germline V gene lookup returns CDR1 LGHNA and CDR2 YNFKEQ. The CDR3 extends over 15 amino acids. Unmatched junction bases numbered 4, after V lost 3 bases and J lost 0 bases. CDR3 nucleotides: TGTGCCAGCAGCCACTTACAGGGGGGCTCCTACGAGCAGTACTTC. This codes for CASSHLQGGSYEQYF.

The V call is TRBV5-6, the J call TRBJ2-2; 8 bases are a match to TRBD2. V trimming: 4 bases; J trimming: 6 bases; junction bases outside the gene matches: 8. The CDR3 is made up of 15 amino acids. Germline CDR1 reads SGHDT; CDR2 reads YYEEEE. The DNA of the CDR3 is TGTGCCAGCAGCACGCGTGGACTAGCCGCCGGGGAGCTGTTTTTT. Protein sequence: CASSTRGLAAGELFF.

The chain has TRBV5-1 and TRBJ2-7, with 7 bases that match TRBD1. The germline V gene has CDR1 SGHRS and CDR2 YFSETQ. The CDR3 is 14 residues long. Trimming took 6 bases from V and 2 from J; bases not matched to a gene: 8. Written as DNA, the CDR3 is TGCGCCAGCAAAACGGGACAGTCCACCTACGAGCAGTACTTC. This sequence encodes CASKTGQSTYEQYF.

This clonotype was observed a handful of times. The V gene is TRBV7-9, the J gene TRBJ2-7; TRBD2 matches at 9 bases. This CDR3 spans 15 amino acids. V gave up 4 bases and J gave up 3 bases; unmatched junction bases: 7. Germline lookup yields CDR1 SEHNR and CDR2 FQNEAQ (reference sequence). CDR3: CASSSSGTSLYEQYF. DNA for the CDR3: TGTGCCAGCAGCTCCTCCGGGACTAGCCTCTACGAGCAGTACTTC. Full variable domain (outside the CDR3, taken from reference TRBV7-9 and TRBJ2-7): DTGVSQNPRHKITKRGQNVTFRCDPISEHNRLYWYRQTLGQGPEFLTYFQNEAQLEKSRLLSDRFSAERPKGSFSTLEIQRTEQGDSAMYLCASSSSGTSLYEQYFGPGTRLTVT.